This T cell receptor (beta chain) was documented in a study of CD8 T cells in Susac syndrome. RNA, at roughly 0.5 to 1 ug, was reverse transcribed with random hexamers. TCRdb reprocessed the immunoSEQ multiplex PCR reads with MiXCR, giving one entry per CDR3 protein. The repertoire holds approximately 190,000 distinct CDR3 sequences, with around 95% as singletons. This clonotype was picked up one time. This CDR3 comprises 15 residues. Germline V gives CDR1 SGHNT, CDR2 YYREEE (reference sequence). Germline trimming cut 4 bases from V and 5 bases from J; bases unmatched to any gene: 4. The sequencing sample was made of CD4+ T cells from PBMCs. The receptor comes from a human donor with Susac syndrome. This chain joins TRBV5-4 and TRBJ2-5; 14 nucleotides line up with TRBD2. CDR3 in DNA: TGTGCCAGCAGCCCCGGGACTAGCGGGGGTGAGACCCAGTACTTC. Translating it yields CASSPGTSGGETQYF.